This TCR beta chain was obtained from a study of long-term antiretroviral therapy in people with HIV. Findings of the study overall: Although diversity increased after ART, it remained lower than in transplant donor controls. Clonal expansions arising prior to ART prevailed in the repertoire at every time point.

A note on this clone: The antigen remains undetermined.

Investigators performed immunoSEQ version v3.0 at survey level. Sequencing targeted about 40,000-55,000 T-cell genomes per sample. The protocol was immunoSEQ multiplex PCR, while the TCRdb copy is restricted to in-frame clones and leaves out a portion. The top ten clones hold approximately 4.9% of a sample with 35,000 or so clones, 70% to 90% of them seen once. Sequenced here: unsorted PBMCs, sampled just over 2.7 years before starting antiretroviral therapy. This sequence originates from a woman aged 30 to 39 with HIV.

The CDR3 is CASSLGVSSQETQYF. The CDR3 coding sequence is TGTGCCAGCAGCTTAGGCGTCAGCTCCCAAGAGACCCAGTACTTC. The chain combines TRBV11-2 with TRBJ2-5; unclear D gene. Germline V gene sequence: CDR1 SGHAT, CDR2 FQNNGV. The V and J ends lost 1 base and 1 base respectively, with 10 bases between them. The length of the CDR3 is 15 residues.